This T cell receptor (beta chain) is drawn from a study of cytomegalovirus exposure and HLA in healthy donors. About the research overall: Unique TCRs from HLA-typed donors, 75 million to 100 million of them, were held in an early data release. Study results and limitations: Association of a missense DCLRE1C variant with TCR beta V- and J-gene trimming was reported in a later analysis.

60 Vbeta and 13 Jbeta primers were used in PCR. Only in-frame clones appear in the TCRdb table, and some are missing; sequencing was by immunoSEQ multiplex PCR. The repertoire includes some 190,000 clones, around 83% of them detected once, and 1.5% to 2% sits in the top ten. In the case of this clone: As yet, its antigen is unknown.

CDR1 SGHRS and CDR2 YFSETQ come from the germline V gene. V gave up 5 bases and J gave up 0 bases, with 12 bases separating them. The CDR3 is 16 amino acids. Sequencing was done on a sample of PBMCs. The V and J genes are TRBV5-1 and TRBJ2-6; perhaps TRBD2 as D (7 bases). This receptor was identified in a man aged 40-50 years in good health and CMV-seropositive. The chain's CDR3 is CASRGGGYSGANVLTF. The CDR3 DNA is TGCGCCAGCAGAGGGGGGGGGTACTCTGGGGCCAACGTCCTGACTTTC.